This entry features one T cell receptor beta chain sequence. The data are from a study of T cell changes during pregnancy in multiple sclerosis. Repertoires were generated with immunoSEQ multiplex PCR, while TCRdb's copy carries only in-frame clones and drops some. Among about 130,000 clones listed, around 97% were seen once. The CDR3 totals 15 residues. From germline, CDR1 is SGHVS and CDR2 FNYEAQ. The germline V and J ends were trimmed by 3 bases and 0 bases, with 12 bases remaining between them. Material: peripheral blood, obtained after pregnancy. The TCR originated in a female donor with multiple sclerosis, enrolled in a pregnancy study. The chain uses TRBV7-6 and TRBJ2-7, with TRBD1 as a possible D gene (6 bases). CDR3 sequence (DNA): TGTGCCAGCAGCTTCACACAGGGTGCCTCCTACGAGCAGTACTTC. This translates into CASSFTQGASYEQYF.